The rows below give T cell receptor beta chains drawn from one sample of a study of beta chain features in type 1 diabetes. Method: immunoSEQ multiplex PCR; TCRdb's copy keeps in-frame clones and lacks some. The sample yields roughly 450,000 clones, approximately 13% seen once. The sequenced material came from naive CD4+ T cells from blood. These receptor sequences come from a young man in good health. Both conserved end residues are part of each CDR3. The D gene is left open where the match is weak. A row's size may be missing; if present it is once, few, many or a size class.

15 | TRBJ1-2 | TRBV18 | . | . | TGTGCCAGCTCACCACTGTCAAGGACAGACTATGGCTACACCTTC | CASSPLSRTDYGYTF
13 | TRBJ1-2 | TRBV19 | . | . | TGTGCCAGTACGGCAGGATTTGGCTATGGCTACACCTTC | CASTAGFGYGYTF
13 | TRBJ2-1 | TRBV5-6 | . | . | TGTGCCAGCAGCCTGGGACCCGACAATGAGCAGTTCTTC | CASSLGPDNEQFF
12 | TRBJ1-2 | TRBV14 | . | . | TGTGCCAGCAGCCAAGCCGGGGGCGGCTACACCTTC | CASSQAGGGYTF
12 | TRBJ1-1 | TRBV29-1 | . | few | TGCAGCGTCGCCGGTGCTAGCAATGAAGCTTTCTTT | CSVAGASNEAFF
15 | TRBJ2-1 | TRBV9 | TRBD2 | few | TGTGCCAGCAGCGTCGGGACTACGGTCGGGGATGAGCAGTTCTTC | CASSVGTTVGDEQFF
16 | TRBJ2-3 | TRBV5-1 | TRBD1 | once | TGCGCCAGCAGCTTTGCCCAGGGGGTGAGCACAGATACGCAGTATTTT | CASSFAQGVSTDTQYF
10 | TRBJ1-1 | TRBV5-8 | . | few | TGTGCCAGCAGCTTGATGTCCGCTTTCTTT | CASSLMSAFF
13 | TRBJ2-1 | TRBV11-2 | TRBD1 | few | TGTGCTACCACGGGACAGGGGTACAATGAGCAGTTCTTC | CATTGQGYNEQFF
15 | TRBJ2-1 | TRBV11-2 | TRBD2 | once | TGTGCCAGCAGCGTGACTAGCGGGAGGTCGAATGAGCAGTTCTTC | CASSVTSGRSNEQFF
15 | TRBJ2-1 | TRBV4-3 | . | many | TGCGCCAGCAGCCAAGAACTAGCCGCCTACAATGAGCAGTTCTTC | CASSQELAAYNEQFF
16 | TRBJ2-1 | TRBV21-1 | . | few | TGTGCCAGCAGCAAAGTTGCTCCCCGTTTGTACAATGAGCAGTTCTTC | CASSKVAPRLYNEQFF
18 | TRBJ1-1 | TRBV7-3 | . | . | TGTGCCAGCAGCTTTGGGGCAGGGTCGGATCCTGTGAACACTGAAGCTTTCTTT | CASSFGAGSDPVNTEAFF
15 | TRBJ1-1 | TRBV30 | . | few | TGTGCCTGGAGTTATGAGTCAGGGAAATTTGCTGAAGCTTTCTTT | CAWSYESGKFAEAFF
15 | TRBJ1-6 | TRBV9 | TRBD1 | few | TGTGCCAGCAGCGTCGGGACAGGTCAGCAGTCACCCCTCCACTTT | CASSVGTGQQSPLHF
14 | TRBJ1-1 | TRBV30 | . | few | TGTGCCTGGAGTCAAGGACAGTCGGGGTTCGAAGCTTTCTTT | CAWSQGQSGFEAFF
10 | TRBJ2-3 | TRBV20-1 | . | . | TGCAGTGTTTCGTGGGATACGCAGTATTTT | CSVSWDTQYF
15 | TRBJ2-3 | TRBV9 | TRBD2 | . | TGTGCCAGCAGCGTACGACTAGCGGCACGGGATACGCAGTATTTT | CASSVRLAARDTQYF
12 | TRBJ1-1 | TRBV29-1 | . | . | TGCAGCGGTCGACAGGCTAACACTGAAGCTTTCTTT | CSGRQANTEAFF
16 | TRBJ2-5 | TRBV7-9 | TRBD2 | . | TGTGCCAGCAGCCCTAAACTAGCGGAAGTTCGGGGGACCCAGTACTTC | CASSPKLAEVRGTQYF
13 | TRBJ1-1 | TRBV29-1 | . | few | TGCAGCGTTCGGGGCGCTCTGAACACTGAAGCTTTCTTT | CSVRGALNTEAFF
14 | TRBJ2-7 | TRBV7-2 | . | few | TGTGCCAGCAGCTTACTCGGTCTTTCCCACGAGCAGTACTTC | CASSLLGLSHEQYF
17 | TRBJ2-1 | TRBV4-1 | . | . | TGCGCCAGCAGCCAAGATCCGCCGCCGGGACAATACAATGAGCAGTTCTTC | CASSQDPPPGQYNEQFF
13 | TRBJ2-2 | TRBV9 | . | few | TGTGCCAGCACCCTGACAGTTGCCGGGGAGCTGTTTTTT | CASTLTVAGELFF
18 | TRBJ2-3 | TRBV5-1 | . | . | TGCGCCAGCAGCTTGGAACCACCTCAGGGGCTTGTCACAGATACGCAGTATTTT | CASSLEPPQGLVTDTQYF
15 | TRBJ1-1 | TRBV15 | . | few | TGTGCCACCAGCAGAGATTTTGGGGGGAGCACTGAAGCTTTCTTT | CATSRDFGGSTEAFF
17 | TRBJ2-1 | TRBV4-3 | . | . | TGCGCCAGCAGCCAAGATTGGGGGGCGTTATCCTACAATGAGCAGTTCTTC | CASSQDWGALSYNEQFF
12 | TRBJ2-5 | TRBV7-3 | . | few | TGTGCCAGCAGCACCCGGGGCGGGGCCCAGTACTTC | CASSTRGGAQYF
10 | TRBJ2-3 | TRBV20-1 | . | few | TGCAGTGCGGTTACAGATACGCAGTATTTT | CSAVTDTQYF
15 | TRBJ2-5 | TRBV7-2 | . | few | TGTGCCAGCAGCCAGGGGCGGGGTTCCCAAGAGACCCAGTACTTC | CASSQGRGSQETQYF
14 | TRBJ2-5 | TRBV5-1 | TRBD1 | few | TGCGCCAGCACCCGACAGGGAATTCGGGAGACCCAGTACTTC | CASTRQGIRETQYF
14 | TRBJ2-3 | TRBV19 | . | . | TGTGCCAGTAGTATGGGTGGGGGCCCGGGTACGCAGTATTTT | CASSMGGGPGTQYF
11 | TRBJ2-3 | TRBV6-6 | TRBD1 | few | TGTGCCAGCGGAGGACAGGGTACGCAGTATTTT | CASGGQGTQYF
13 | TRBJ1-4 | TRBV19 | . | . | TGTGCCAGTAGTTGGGACATGGAGGAAAAACTGTTTTTT | CASSWDMEEKLFF
12 | TRBJ2-2 | TRBV7-9 | . | . | TGTGCCAGCAGCTCCCCCGCCGGGGAGCTGTTTTTT | CASSSPAGELFF
12 | TRBJ2-3 | TRBV7-9 | . | . | TGTGCCAGCAGCTTAAACGGAGATACGCAGTATTTT | CASSLNGDTQYF
11 | TRBJ2-3 | TRBV20-1 | . | . | TGCAGTGCTTTAGTTGCAGATACGCAGTATTTT | CSALVADTQYF
13 | TRBJ2-1 | TRBV9 | TRBD2 | few | TGTGCCAGCAGCGTGGGGACTAGCGGACTTTGGTTCTTC | CASSVGTSGLWFF
16 | TRBJ1-3 | TRBV9 | . | . | TGTGCCAGCAGCGCCTCCTCGGGGAACTCTGGAAACACCATATATTTT | CASSASSGNSGNTIYF
11 | TRBJ2-3 | TRBV29-1 | . | . | TGCAGCGTCCGCGCGGGGGATACGCAGTATTTT | CSVRAGDTQYF
13 | TRBJ2-6 | TRBV10-3 | . | . | TGTGCCATCAGTGAGCCAGGGGCCAACGTCCTGACTTTC | CAISEPGANVLTF
15 | TRBJ2-5 | TRBV4-1 | TRBD1 | . | TGCGCCAGCAGCCAAGGCGAGGGGGCGGGAGAGACCCAGTACTTC | CASSQGEGAGETQYF
22 | TRBJ1-5 | TRBV29-1 | . | few | TGCAGCGTTGAAGATCCTCCGACAATGCGACCGGGACACCCTTCAGACAAACAGCCCCAGCATTTT | CSVEDPPTMRPGHPSDKQPQHF
13 | TRBJ2-5 | TRBV9 | . | . | TGTGCCAGCAGCGTCCAGGACGGGGAGACCCAGTACTTC | CASSVQDGETQYF
15 | TRBJ2-3 | TRBV15 | . | few | TGTGCCACCAGCAGAGATGGCAGGCGCACAGATACGCAGTATTTT | CATSRDGRRTDTQYF
13 | TRBJ1-5 | TRBV4-1 | . | . | TGCGCCAGCAGCCAAGTCCCCAATCAGCCCCAGCATTTT | CASSQVPNQPQHF
13 | TRBJ1-1 | TRBV25-1 | . | few | TGTGCCAGCGGCGGGAACAGGGACACTGAAGCTTTCTTT | CASGGNRDTEAFF
14 | TRBJ1-6 | TRBV9 | . | . | TGTGCCAGCAGCGTTGGCAGGGGTAACTCACCCCTCCACTTT | CASSVGRGNSPLHF
15 | TRBJ2-5 | TRBV19 | TRBD2 | . | TGTGCCAGTAGTCCATCTCGGGGGGTACGAGAGACCCAGTACTTC | CASSPSRGVRETQYF
17 | TRBJ2-3 | TRBV4-3 | . | . | TGCGCCAGCAGCCAAGATCTAAGTGGGACCAGCACAGATACGCAGTATTTT | CASSQDLSGTSTDTQYF
16 | TRBJ2-5 | TRBV6-1 | TRBD2 | few | TGTGCCAGCAGTGAACCGGGACTAGAGGGGCAAGAGACCCAGTACTTC | CASSEPGLEGQETQYF
16 | TRBJ1-6 | TRBV18 | . | . | TGTGCCAGCTCACAGAACCAGGGTCTGAATAATTCACCCCTCCACTTT | CASSQNQGLNNSPLHF
15 | TRBJ2-5 | TRBV5-6 | TRBD2 | . | TGTGCCAGCAGCTTGACCGCGGGAGGCTCGGAGACCCAGTACTTC | CASSLTAGGSETQYF